A single sample is the source of the 14 T cell receptor beta chains below, sequenced in a study of cytotoxic CD8 clonotypes in ibrutinib-treated CLL. Measured with immunoSEQ multiplex PCR; TCRdb has only the in-frame clones, and not every one. The data contain about 130,000 clones, 70% to 90% of them singletons. Sequencing was performed on PBMCs, taken after 24 months of ibrutinib treatment. The receptors stem from a human donor with chronic lymphocytic leukemia.

The V gene is TRBV25-1, the J gene TRBJ1-1, with D possibly being TRBD1 (6 bases). Germline CDR1 MGHDK, CDR2 SYGVNS. V shed 2 bases and J shed 6 bases, with 16 bases lying between them. This CDR3 is 15 amino acids long. The DNA of the CDR3 is TGTGCCAGCAGTGAAGGGGGCCGGGGTAGCGCTGAAGCTTTCTTT. Translated, it gives CASSEGGRGSAEAFF.

This clone appeared once. The chain carries TRBV18 and TRBJ1-5; TRBD1 might be the D (6 bases). With 6 bases removed from V and 3 bases from J, the gap between germline ends came to 12 bases. This CDR3 has 14 amino acids. Germline V CDR1 and CDR2: KGHSH, LQKENI. The CDR3 nucleotides are TGTGCCAGCTCCCTCGGACAGACCAATCAGCCCCAGCATTTT. This codes for CASSLGQTNQPQHF.

The table lists this clone with a few counts. CDR3 in amino acids: CASSQPSGGINEQFF. Written as DNA, the CDR3 is TGCGCCAGCAGCCAGCCTAGCGGGGGGATTAACGAGCAGTTCTTC. The chain recombines TRBV4-3 with TRBJ2-1; 11 positions agree with TRBD2. Per germline, CDR1 LGHNA and CDR2 YSLEER. The V segment lost 3 bases and the J segment 10 bases; nucleotides outside the gene matches: 8. The CDR3 sequence is 15 residues long.

The chain employs TRBV6-1 and TRBJ2-3, with D possibly TRBD1 on 7 matching bases. V shed 7 bases and J shed 2 bases, with 16 bases lying between them. The CDR3 extends over 15 amino acids. CDR1 is MNHNS, CDR2 SASEGT, per germline. In nucleotides, the CDR3 is TGTGCCAGCAAAGGAGGGACAGCCTACACAGATACGCAGTATTTT. It specifies CASKGGTAYTDTQYF.

The CDR3, as DNA: TGTGCCAGCAGGGGTACCGGGGAGGCCCAGCGGCAGTTCTTC. Amino acid sequence: CASRGTGEAQRQFF. The V call is TRBV7-2, the J call TRBJ2-1; TRBD2 might be the D (6 bases). Germline lookup yields CDR1 SGHTA and CDR2 FQGNSA. This CDR3 comprises 14 residues. Trimming stripped 6 bases from V and 12 bases from J, with 21 bases between.

The chain links TRBV18 to TRBJ1-3; D ambiguous. Germline assignment: CDR1 KGHSH and CDR2 LQKENI. The CDR3 is 17 amino acids. V shed 2 bases and J shed 0 bases, with 14 bases lying between them. The CDR3 spells CASSPLAADFSGNTIYF. Written as DNA, the CDR3 is TGTGCCAGCTCACCATTGGCAGCAGATTTCTCTGGAAACACCATATATTTT.

The V call is TRBV10-3, the J call TRBJ2-3, with no clear D. The CDR3 loop spans 15 amino acids. From germline, CDR1 is ENHRY and CDR2 SYGVKD. The V and J ends lost 2 bases and 6 bases respectively, with 15 bases between them. CDR3 region: CAISEREITGDTQYF. In DNA form, the CDR3 reads TGTGCCATCAGTGAGAGAGAAATAACTGGGGATACGCAGTATTTT.

The chain uses TRBV6-1 and TRBJ1-2, with no clear D. Per germline, CDR1 MNHNS and CDR2 SASEGT. V lost 7 bases to trimming and J lost 5 bases, with 11 bases between them. The CDR3 loop spans 12 amino acids. Here the CDR3 reads CASTQVGYGYTF. The CDR3 nucleotides are TGTGCCAGCACCCAAGTGGGATATGGCTACACCTTC.

The chain joins TRBV7-2 to TRBJ1-3, with D unresolved. There are 12 residues in the CDR3. V was pared by 5 bases and J by 8 bases, with 10 bases between. Per the germline V gene, CDR1 is SGHTA and CDR2 is FQGNSA. The CDR3 sequence is CASSTNLDTIYF. CDR3 nucleotide sequence: TGTGCCAGCAGCACTAACCTGGACACCATATATTTT.

The gene calls are TRBV4-3 and TRBJ1-1, with TRBD1 matching over 8 bases. This CDR3 has 13 residues. The ends lost 4 bases at V and 3 bases at J; junction bases unmatched: 1. Per the germline V gene, CDR1 is LGHNA and CDR2 is YSLEER. The CDR3 coding sequence is TGCGCCAGCAGCCTGGACAGGGACACTGAAGCTTTCTTT. Residues: CASSLDRDTEAFF.

On this clone itself: This same CDR3 is encoded by further DNA sequences in the sample. The rearrangement uses TRBV7-2 and TRBJ2-3, with D possibly being TRBD2 (5 bases). This CDR3 spans 15 amino acids. V lost 1 base to trimming and J lost 0 bases, with 8 bases between them. Germline V CDR1 and CDR2: SGHTA, FQGNSA. For the CDR3, the DNA is TGTGCCAGCAGCTTAGACCGGACTAGCACAGATACGCAGTATTTT. Its protein is CASSLDRTSTDTQYF.

The gene calls are TRBV9 and TRBJ2-2; TRBD1 aligns across 10 bases. Germline trimming cut 5 bases from V and 3 bases from J; bases unmatched to any gene: 1. CDR3 size: 14 residues. Germline values: CDR1 SGDLS, CDR2 YYNGEE. CDR3 bases: TGTGCCAGCAGGGGGACAGGGGACACCGGGGAGCTGTTTTTT. Translated: CASRGTGDTGELFF. The variable domain in full, completed from reference TRBV9 and TRBJ2-2, reads DSGVTQTPKHLITATGQRVTLRCSPRSGDLSVYWYQQSLDQGLQFLIQYYNGEERAKGNILERFSAQQFPDLHSELNLSSLELGDSALYFCASRGTGDTGELFFGEGSRLTVL.

This clone is a singleton in its sample. The chain has TRBV7-2 and TRBJ2-7; 9 nucleotides align to TRBD2. The V segment lost 3 bases and the J segment 4 bases; nucleotides outside the gene matches: 4. The CDR3 totals 14 residues. The V gene's germline CDR1 is SGHTA and CDR2 FQGNSA. In DNA, the CDR3 is TGTGCCAGCAGCTTGGCTAGCGGGACGTACGAGCAGTACTTC. As protein: CASSLASGTYEQYF.

This chain joins TRBV28 and TRBJ2-7, with D perhaps matching TRBD2 (6 bases). V dropped 8 bases and J dropped 7 bases, with 9 bases sitting between them. Germline CDR1 MDHEN, CDR2 SYDVKM. This CDR3 has 10 amino acids. The CDR3 protein is CASRRGEQYF. DNA for the CDR3: TGTGCCAGCCGTCGGGGGGAGCAGTACTTC. The full variable domain, completed using reference TRBV28 and TRBJ2-7, is DVKVTQSSRYLVKRTGEKVFLECVQDMDHENMFWYRQDPGLGLRLIYFSYDVKMKEKGDIPEGYSVSREKKERFSLILESASTNQTSMYLCASRRGEQYFGPGTRLTVT.